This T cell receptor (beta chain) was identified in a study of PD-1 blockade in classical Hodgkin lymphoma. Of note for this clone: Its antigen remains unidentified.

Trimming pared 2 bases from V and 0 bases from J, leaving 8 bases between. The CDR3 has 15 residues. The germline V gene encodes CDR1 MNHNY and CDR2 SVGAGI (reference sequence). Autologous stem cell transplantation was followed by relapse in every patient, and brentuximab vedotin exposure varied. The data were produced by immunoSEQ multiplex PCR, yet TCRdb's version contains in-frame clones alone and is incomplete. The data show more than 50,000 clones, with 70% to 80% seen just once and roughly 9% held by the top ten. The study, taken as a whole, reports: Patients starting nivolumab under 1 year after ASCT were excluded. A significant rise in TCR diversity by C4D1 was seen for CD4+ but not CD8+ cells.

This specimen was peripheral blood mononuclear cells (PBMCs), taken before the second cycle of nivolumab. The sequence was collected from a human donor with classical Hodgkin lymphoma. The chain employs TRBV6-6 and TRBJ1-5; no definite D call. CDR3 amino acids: CASSYGIHSNQPQHF. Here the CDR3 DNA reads TGTGCCAGCAGTTACGGGATCCATAGCAATCAGCCCCAGCATTTT.